This paragraph reports one TCR beta chain. This record comes from a study of blood T cell repertoires in COVID-19. Study as a whole: Spain, Italy and the United States supplied samples that represented acute and convalescent COVID-19. From T cells, B-cell-depleted T cells, or PBMCs came the material, which was cDNA or gDNA.

Authors' data handling: How many nucleated cells were present was estimated from reference gene primer amplification. Produced via immunoSEQ multiplex PCR; TCRdb's table is partial and in-frame only. V and J calls and clone size come straight from that table; D and trimming were deduced from the DNA. The table has under 150,000 clones, 84% seen once. CDR3 length: 16 amino acids. Trimming removed 4 bases from V and 9 bases from J; junction bases left unmatched: 7. Per the germline V gene, CDR1 is SGHTA and CDR2 is FQGNSA. The chain has TRBV7-2 and TRBJ2-1, with TRBD2 identical over 15 bases. The sample taken for sequencing was peripheral blood. The source is a woman at least 80 years old with acute or convalescent COVID-19. The CDR3 DNA is TGTGCCAGCAGCTCCGGACTAGCGGGAGGGTATTCTGAGCAGTTCTTC. Encoded protein: CASSSGLAGGYSEQFF.